This T cell receptor beta chain was sequenced during a study of response to subunit inactivated influenza vaccine. V lost 0 bases, J lost 0 bases, and 11 bases lay in between. The CDR3 covers 16 residues. CDR1 is KGHDR and CDR2 is SFDVKD in the germline V gene. TCRdb called the RT-PCR reads again in MiXCR, with one record for every CDR3 protein. The sample lists over 650,000 distinct CDR3 sequences, around a sixth seen once, with about a tenth in the top ten. This receptor was obtained from a man aged 45 to 65 who received an inactivated influenza vaccine. The rearrangement uses TRBV24-1 and TRBJ2-7; D is unclear. Sequencing was performed on PBMCs from blood, taken 5 days after vaccination. The CDR3 DNA follows: TGTGCCACCAGTGATTTGGATTTCAAGAGCTCCTACGAGCAGTACTTC. Protein: CATSDLDFKSSYEQYF.